This passage covers 27 T cell receptor beta chains from one sample sequenced in a study of cytomegalovirus exposure and HLA in healthy donors. The study ran its PCR with 60 Vbeta and 13 Jbeta primers. The data were produced by immunoSEQ multiplex PCR, yet TCRdb's version contains in-frame clones alone and is incomplete. The data show around 170,000 clones, around four fifths seen once. Sample: PBMCs. Receptors were obtained from a woman younger than 30 in good health and CMV-seronegative.

This clone was observed once. The chain uses TRBV27 and TRBJ1-2, with a tentative D call TRBD1 (5 bases). Germline V gene lookup returns CDR1 MNHEY and CDR2 SMNVEV (reference sequence). Deletions cut 0 bases from V and 8 bases from J, with 13 bases between. The length of the CDR3 is 14 residues. CDR3 protein: CASSLSQGMSGYTF. DNA of the CDR3: TGTGCCAGCAGTTTATCTCAGGGTATGTCGGGCTACACCTTC.

The chain is built from TRBV5-1 and TRBJ1-6, with unresolved D. This CDR3 comprises 15 residues. Germline assignment: CDR1 SGHRS and CDR2 YFSETQ. Trimming removed 3 bases at V and 7 bases at J, with 14 bases between. CDR3 in amino acids: CASSSSETGNSPLHF. Written as DNA, the CDR3 is TGCGCCAGCAGCTCATCAGAAACGGGGAATTCACCCCTCCACTTT.

The rearrangement links TRBV5-1 to TRBJ1-1; a possible D gene is TRBD1 (5 bases). Deletions cut 2 bases from V and 5 bases from J, with 13 bases between. Germline CDR1 SGHRS, CDR2 YFSETQ. CDR3 length: 14 amino acids. The CDR3 DNA follows: TGCGCCAGCAGCTTCACGGGGGGAGGTACTGAAGCTTTCTTT. It translates to CASSFTGGGTEAFF.

This chain uses TRBV6-5 with TRBJ1-5; no reliable D call. Trimming pared 5 bases from V and 7 bases from J, leaving 15 bases between. The germline gives CDR1 MNHEY, CDR2 SVGAGI. This CDR3 is built from 14 residues. CDR3 protein: CASSPDLGPQPQHF. The CDR3 DNA is TGTGCCAGCAGTCCCGACTTAGGTCCCCAGCCCCAGCATTTT.

The genes are TRBV30 and TRBJ2-1; TRBD2 might be the D (6 bases). The CDR3 consists of 14 residues. V was cut by 3 bases and J by 7 bases, with 16 bases left in between. Germline-derived CDR1 and CDR2 are GTSNPN and SVGIG (reference sequence). The CDR3 coding sequence is TGTGCCTGGAGAGGCGGGGCCCTTGAAAATGAGCAGTTCTTC. Translating it yields CAWRGGALENEQFF.

The rearrangement uses TRBV2 and TRBJ2-4; D uncertain. The CDR3 has 12 residues. V was cut by 7 bases and J by 3 bases, with 7 bases left in between. Germline V lookup: CDR1 SNHLY, CDR2 FYNNEI. The DNA for the CDR3 is TGTGCCAGCAACTACGTCAAAAACATTCAGTACTTC. Its protein product is CASNYVKNIQYF. The entire variable domain, with the rest obtained from reference TRBV2 and TRBJ2-4, is as follows: EPEVTQTPSHQVTQMGQEVILRCVPISNHLYFYWYRQILGQKVEFLVSFYNNEISEKSEIFDDQFSVERPDGSNFTLKIRSTKLEDSAMYFCASNYVKNIQYFGAGTRLSVL.

The rearrangement joins TRBV6-5 to TRBJ2-5; TRBD2 matches at 8 bases. The germline CDR1 and CDR2 sequences are MNHEY and SVGAGI. The CDR3 has 11 amino acids. The ends lost 2 bases at V and 14 bases at J; junction bases unmatched: 4. CDR3 in DNA: TGTGCCAGCAGTTACGGACTAGCAGTTTACTTC. Translating gives CASSYGLAVYF.

The rearrangement links TRBV15 to TRBJ2-3, with 9 bases lining up with TRBD2. CDR1 and CDR2 from the germline V gene are LNHNV and YYDKDF (reference sequence). The CDR3 is 17 residues long. The V and J ends lost 0 bases and 0 bases, in that order; junction bases with no gene match: 4. The CDR3: CATSRDGLASSTDTQYF. The CDR3 DNA follows: TGTGCCACCAGCAGAGATGGACTAGCGAGTAGCACAGATACGCAGTATTTT.

The V and J genes are TRBV7-8 and TRBJ2-7; 8 bases align to TRBD2. This CDR3 is 13 amino acids long. V dropped 2 bases and J dropped 10; count of bases not matched to a gene: 7. Germline CDR1 and CDR2: SGHVS and FQNEAQ. CDR3 sequence reads: CASSLSQTSVQYF. The CDR3 nucleotides are TGTGCCAGCAGCTTAAGTCAGACTAGCGTACAGTACTTC. The variable domain in full, completed from reference TRBV7-8 and TRBJ2-7, reads GAGVSQSPRYKVAKRGQDVALRCDPISGHVSLFWYQQALGQGPEFLTYFQNEAQLDKSGLPSDRFFAERPEGSVSTLKIQRTQQEDSAVYLCASSLSQTSVQYFGPGTRLTVT.

This chain links TRBV20-1 with TRBJ1-1; D gene ambiguous. V lost 3 bases and J lost 10, with 12 bases in between. The CDR3 has 11 amino acids. Germline assignment: CDR1 DFQATT and CDR2 SNEGSKA (reference sequence). In nucleotides, the CDR3 is TGCAGTGCTAGTGTAGACATAACAGCTTTCTTT. Translated: CSASVDITAFF.

Only a few counts were recorded for this clone. The rearrangement uses TRBV6-4 and TRBJ2-7, with D perhaps TRBD1 (6 bases). Germline V gives CDR1 MRHNA, CDR2 SNTAGT. The CDR3 is made up of 11 amino acids. Trimming stripped 8 bases from V and 3 bases from J, with 8 bases between. The CDR3 here is CASGRGYEQYF. CDR3 bases: TGTGCCAGCGGCAGGGGCTACGAGCAGTACTTC.

The chain combines TRBV11-3 with TRBJ2-1; D is possibly TRBD1 (6 bases). Germline CDR1 SGHNT, CDR2 YENEEA. The CDR3 totals 16 residues. Between the trimmed V and J ends, which lost 1 base and 3 bases, there was a span of 13 bases. The CDR3 sequence: CASSLVGAGDYNEQFF. The CDR3 nucleotides read TGTGCCAGCAGCTTAGTCGGGGCAGGGGACTACAATGAGCAGTTCTTC.

The chain recombines TRBV30 with TRBJ1-4; TRBD1 aligns across 8 bases. V trimming: 4 bases; J trimming: 7 bases; junction bases outside the gene matches: 2. Germline V CDR1 and CDR2: GTSNPN, SVGIG (reference sequence). The CDR3 is 12 residues long. The CDR3 spells CAWNTGGEKLFF. The CDR3 DNA is TGTGCCTGGAACACAGGGGGTGAAAAACTGTTTTTT. The full variable domain, in which reference TRBV30 and TRBJ1-4 provide the parts outside the CDR3, is SQTIHQWPATLVQPVGSPLSLECTVEGTSNPNLYWYRQAAGRGLQLLFYSVGIGQISSEVPQNLSASRPQDRQFILSSKKLLLSDSGFYLCAWNTGGEKLFFGSGTQLSVL.

The chain recombines TRBV7-9 with TRBJ2-3, with TRBD2 matching over 14 bases. The CDR3 is made up of 15 amino acids. Trimming removed 8 bases from V and 3 bases from J; junction bases left unmatched: 4. Germline CDR1 and CDR2: SEHNR and FQNEAQ (reference sequence). CDR3 in amino acids: CASGTSGGFTDTQYF. In DNA form, the CDR3 reads TGTGCCAGCGGGACTAGCGGGGGTTTTACAGATACGCAGTATTTT.

This sequence joins TRBV28 and TRBJ2-1; D gene unclear. The germline V and J ends were trimmed by 2 bases and 9 bases, with 8 bases remaining between them. The germline V gene encodes CDR1 MDHEN and CDR2 SYDVKM. The CDR3 length is 12 residues. The CDR3 is CASSLGPREQFF. Written as DNA, the CDR3 is TGTGCCAGCAGTTTAGGCCCTCGTGAGCAGTTCTTC.

V gene TRBV7-3 combines with J gene TRBJ2-1; 11 bases are shared with TRBD2. Unmatched junction bases numbered 8, after V lost 3 bases and J lost 4 bases. Germline values: CDR1 SGHTA, CDR2 FQGTGA. The length of the CDR3 is 17 residues. The CDR3 region is CASSLGSGGAKYNEQFF. CDR3 DNA sequence: TGTGCCAGCAGCTTGGGTAGCGGGGGGGCTAAATACAATGAGCAGTTCTTC.

This chain joins TRBV5-1 and TRBJ2-7; no clear D. From germline, CDR1 is SGHRS and CDR2 YFSETQ. The CDR3 covers 15 residues. V lost 7 bases to trimming and J lost 0 bases, with 17 bases between them. Written as DNA, the CDR3 is TGCGCCAGCCGCCAAGTGGCAGGTGCCTCCTACGAGCAGTACTTC. This translates into CASRQVAGASYEQYF.

V gene TRBV4-1 combines with J gene TRBJ2-7; 7 bases agree with TRBD2. This CDR3 is 17 amino acids long. The J segment lost 1 base and the V segment lost 0 bases, leaving 9 bases of the junction unmatched. Germline values: CDR1 MGHRA, CDR2 YSYEKL. Here the CDR3 DNA reads TGCGCCAGCAGCCAAGATGGGGAGGGCGGGACTTCCTACGAGCAGTACTTC. Residues: CASSQDGEGGTSYEQYF.

There are a few counts of this clone. The chain combines TRBV6-6 with TRBJ1-5, with a possible D match to TRBD1 (6 bases). CDR1 MNHNY and CDR2 SVGAGI come from the germline V gene (reference sequence). V dropped 3 bases and J dropped 1 base, with 10 bases sitting between them. The CDR3 has 15 amino acids. This chain's CDR3 is CASSYQGRSNQPQHF. The CDR3 bases are TGTGCCAGCAGTTATCAGGGGAGAAGCAATCAGCCCCAGCATTTT.

The chain has TRBV4-1 and TRBJ1-2, with D possibly being TRBD1 (6 bases). The CDR3 runs to 13 residues. Trimming stripped 0 bases from V and 4 bases from J, with 6 bases between. Germline assignment: CDR1 MGHRA and CDR2 YSYEKL. CDR3 in amino acids: CASSQEGGYGYTF. The CDR3 bases are TGCGCCAGCAGCCAAGAAGGGGGCTATGGCTACACCTTC.

This clone is a singleton in its sample. The rearrangement uses TRBV15 and TRBJ1-4; 7 positions agree with TRBD1. The length of the CDR3 is 15 residues. Germline V gene lookup returns CDR1 LNHNV and CDR2 YYDKDF (reference sequence). V lost 3 bases to trimming and J lost 6 bases; unmatched junction nucleotides: 7. CDR3 amino acids: CATSSRDSPHEKLFF. CDR3 bases: TGTGCCACCAGCAGCCGGGACAGCCCACATGAAAAACTGTTTTTT.

The chain couples TRBV19 to TRBJ1-4, with 11 bases aligning to TRBD1. Trimming cost V 3 bases and J 0 bases; bases outside gene matches: 3. This CDR3 contains 17 residues. CDR1 is LNHDA and CDR2 is SQIVND in the germline V gene (reference sequence). The DNA of the CDR3 is TGTGCCAGTAGTATCCGGGACAGGGGGGCAACTAATGAAAAACTGTTTTTT. Protein: CASSIRDRGATNEKLFF.

The CDR3 here is CAWSDGLPYEQYF. The CDR3 DNA follows: TGTGCCTGGAGTGATGGGCTGCCCTACGAGCAGTACTTC. The chain links TRBV30 to TRBJ2-7; D is undetermined. The germline V and J ends were trimmed by 1 base and 2 bases, with 9 bases remaining between them. The CDR3 has 13 amino acids. The germline V gene has CDR1 GTSNPN and CDR2 SVGIG (reference sequence). The whole variable domain, remainder taken from reference TRBV30 and TRBJ2-7, is SQTIHQWPATLVQPVGSPLSLECTVEGTSNPNLYWYRQAAGRGLQLLFYSVGIGQISSEVPQNLSASRPQDRQFILSSKKLLLSDSGFYLCAWSDGLPYEQYFGPGTRLTVT.

The rearrangement links TRBV2 to TRBJ2-1, with 8 bases fitting TRBD2. This CDR3 has 15 amino acids. The germline V gene has CDR1 SNHLY and CDR2 FYNNEI. The junction had 15 bases not matched to a gene; V was cut back by 7 bases and J by 10 bases. The CDR3 loop is CASTGLGVPTNEQFF. The CDR3, as DNA: TGTGCCAGCACGGGACTAGGGGTCCCTACAAACGAGCAGTTCTTC.

Note on this clone: It is unclear where the CDR3 begins or ends on the DNA, so no DNA is shown, and the CDR3 is as TCRdb lists it. V and J are TRBV12-1 and TRBJ2-5; the table names TRBD2, a call not compared with the DNA. TRBV12-1 constitutes a pseudogene. The CDR3 spans 15 residues, counting both ends. The CDR3 reads CASSFAWGAFWEQYF.

Only one count was recorded for this clone. The rearrangement links TRBV7-9 to TRBJ2-7; 7 positions agree with TRBD1. Germline trimming cut 1 base from V and 7 bases from J; bases unmatched to any gene: 13. Looked up from germline, CDR1 is SEHNR and CDR2 is FQNEAQ (reference sequence). The CDR3 sequence is 16 residues long. The CDR3 region is CASSLGGSRDSGEQYF. In nucleotides, the CDR3 is TGTGCCAGCAGCTTAGGGGGGTCCCGGGACAGTGGAGAGCAGTACTTC.

The chain uses TRBV11-3 and TRBJ1-4; D might be TRBD1 (5 bases). Trimming shortened V by 4 bases and J by 2 bases, and 11 bases separated the two germline ends. The length of the CDR3 is 15 residues. Germline assignment: CDR1 SGHNT and CDR2 YENEEA. CDR3 sequence: CASSSQGQTNEKLFF. The DNA of the CDR3 is TGTGCCAGCAGCTCCCAGGGTCAGACTAATGAAAAACTGTTTTTT.